This T cell receptor beta chain was recorded in a study of low-dose radiotherapy and immunotherapy resistance in tumors. The CDR3 totals 13 residues. V was pared by 7 bases and J by 1 base, with 13 bases between. The germline V gene encodes CDR1 SQVTM and CDR2 ANQGSEA. TRAV and TRBV primers primed cDNA for both TCRalpha and TCRbeta. Over about 19 PCR cycles, TCRs were amplified from a constant-region primer and V-primer adapter. One entry per CDR3 protein results from TCRdb running MiXCR on the reads. The sample contains 64,000 or so distinct CDR3 sequences, around a quarter of which appear only once. This clonotype was seen at least ten times. As for time point: before trial treatment.

The clonotype originates from a male donor with rectosigmoid adenocarcinoma. This sequence joins TRBV29-1 and TRBJ1-1; possibly TRBD1 for D (6 bases). Sequences were derived from PBMCs, sampled before treatment. CDR3 amino acids: CSAGQSWNTEAFF. CDR3 in DNA: TGCAGCGCTGGACAGTCTTGGAACACTGAAGCTTTCTTT.